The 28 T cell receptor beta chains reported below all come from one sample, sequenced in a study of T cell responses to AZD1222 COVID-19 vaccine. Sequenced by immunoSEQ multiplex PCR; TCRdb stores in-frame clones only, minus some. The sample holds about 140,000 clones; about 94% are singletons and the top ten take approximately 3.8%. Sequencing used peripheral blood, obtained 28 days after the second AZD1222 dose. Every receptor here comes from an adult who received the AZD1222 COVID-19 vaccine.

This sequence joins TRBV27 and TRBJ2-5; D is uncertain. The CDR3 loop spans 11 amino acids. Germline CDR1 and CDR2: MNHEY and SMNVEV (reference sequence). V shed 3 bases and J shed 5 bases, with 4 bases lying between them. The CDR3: CASSFKETQYF. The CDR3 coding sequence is TGTGCCAGCAGTTTTAAGGAGACCCAGTACTTC.

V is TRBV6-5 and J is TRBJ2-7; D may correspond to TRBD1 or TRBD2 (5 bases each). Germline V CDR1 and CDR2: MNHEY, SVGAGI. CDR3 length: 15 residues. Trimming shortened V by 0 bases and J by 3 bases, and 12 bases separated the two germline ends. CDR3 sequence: CASSYSRGVVYEQYF. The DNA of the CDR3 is TGTGCCAGCAGTTACTCGAGGGGCGTCGTCTACGAGCAGTACTTC.

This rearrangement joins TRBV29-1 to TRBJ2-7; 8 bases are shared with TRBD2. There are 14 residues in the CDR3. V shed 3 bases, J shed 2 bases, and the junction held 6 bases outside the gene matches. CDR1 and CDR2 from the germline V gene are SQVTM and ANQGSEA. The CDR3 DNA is TGCAGCGTTGACGGAGCGGGGGAGACCTACGAGCAGTACTTC. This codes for CSVDGAGETYEQYF.

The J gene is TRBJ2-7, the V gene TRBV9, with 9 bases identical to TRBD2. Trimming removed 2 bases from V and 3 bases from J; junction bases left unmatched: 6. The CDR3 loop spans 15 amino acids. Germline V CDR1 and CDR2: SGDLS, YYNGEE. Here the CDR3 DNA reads TGTGCCAGCAGCGTCGGGGTGACTAGCGGCTACGAGCAGTACTTC. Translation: CASSVGVTSGYEQYF.

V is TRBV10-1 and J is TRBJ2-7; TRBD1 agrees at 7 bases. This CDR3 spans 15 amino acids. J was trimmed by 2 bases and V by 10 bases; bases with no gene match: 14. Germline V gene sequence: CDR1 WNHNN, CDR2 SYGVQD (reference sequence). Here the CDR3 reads CANLTTEDRTYEQYF. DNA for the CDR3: TGCGCCAACCTGACGACAGAGGACAGGACCTACGAGCAGTACTTC.

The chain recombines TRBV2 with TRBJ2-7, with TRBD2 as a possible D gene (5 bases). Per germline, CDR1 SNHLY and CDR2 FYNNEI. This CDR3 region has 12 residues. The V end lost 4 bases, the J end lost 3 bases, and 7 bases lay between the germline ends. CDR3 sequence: CASSGGGYEQYF. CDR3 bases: TGTGCCAGCAGTGGTGGAGGCTACGAGCAGTACTTC.

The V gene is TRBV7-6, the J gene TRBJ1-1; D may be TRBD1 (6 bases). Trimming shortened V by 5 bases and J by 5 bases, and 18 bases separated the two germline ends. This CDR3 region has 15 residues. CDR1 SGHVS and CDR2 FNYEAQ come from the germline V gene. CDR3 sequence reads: CASSQGGARGTEAFF. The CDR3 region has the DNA TGTGCCAGCAGCCAGGGTGGGGCCAGGGGTACTGAAGCTTTCTTT.

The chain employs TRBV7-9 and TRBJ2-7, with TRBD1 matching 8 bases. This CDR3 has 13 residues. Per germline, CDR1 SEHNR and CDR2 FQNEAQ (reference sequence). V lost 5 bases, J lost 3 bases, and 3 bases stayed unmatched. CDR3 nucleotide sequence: TGTGCCAGCAGCGAGGACAGGGTCTACGAGCAGTACTTC. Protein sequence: CASSEDRVYEQYF.

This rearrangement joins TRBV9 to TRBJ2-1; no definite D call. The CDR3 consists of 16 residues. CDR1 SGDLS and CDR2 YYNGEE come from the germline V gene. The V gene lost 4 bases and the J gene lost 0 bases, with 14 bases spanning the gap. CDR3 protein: CASSSFIPSSYNEQFF. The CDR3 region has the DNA TGTGCCAGCAGCTCCTTCATTCCGAGCTCCTACAATGAGCAGTTCTTC.

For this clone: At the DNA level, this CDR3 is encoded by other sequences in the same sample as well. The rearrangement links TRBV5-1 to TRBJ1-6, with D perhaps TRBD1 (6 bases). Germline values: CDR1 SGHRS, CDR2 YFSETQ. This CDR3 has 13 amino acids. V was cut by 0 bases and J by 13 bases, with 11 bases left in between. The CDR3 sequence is CASSLEGDSPLHF. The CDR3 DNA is TGCGCCAGCAGCTTGGAGGGGGACTCGCCCCTCCACTTT.

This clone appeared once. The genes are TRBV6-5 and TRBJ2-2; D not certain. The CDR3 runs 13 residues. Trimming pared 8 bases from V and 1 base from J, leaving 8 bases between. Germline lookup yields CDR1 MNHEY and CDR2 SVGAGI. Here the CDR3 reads CASLRENTGELFF. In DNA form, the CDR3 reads TGTGCCAGCCTTAGGGAGAACACCGGGGAGCTGTTTTTT.

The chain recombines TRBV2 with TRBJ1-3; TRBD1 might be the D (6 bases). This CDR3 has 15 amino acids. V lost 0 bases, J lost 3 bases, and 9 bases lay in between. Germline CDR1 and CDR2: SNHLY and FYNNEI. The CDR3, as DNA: TGTGCCAGCAGTGAAGCCCGGACAGATGGAAACACCATATATTTT. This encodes CASSEARTDGNTIYF.

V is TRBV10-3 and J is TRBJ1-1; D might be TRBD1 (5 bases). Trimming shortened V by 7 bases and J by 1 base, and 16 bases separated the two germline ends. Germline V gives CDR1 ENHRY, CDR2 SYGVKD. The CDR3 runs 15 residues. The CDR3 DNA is TGTGCCATCACCCGGGACCTGGGTTCGAACACTGAAGCTTTCTTT. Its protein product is CAITRDLGSNTEAFF.

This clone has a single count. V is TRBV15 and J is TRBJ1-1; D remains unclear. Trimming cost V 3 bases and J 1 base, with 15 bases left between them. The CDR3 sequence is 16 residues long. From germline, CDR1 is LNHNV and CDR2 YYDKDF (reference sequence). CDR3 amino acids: CATSRRVDLKNTEAFF. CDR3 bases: TGTGCCACCAGCAGGAGAGTGGATTTAAAGAACACTGAAGCTTTCTTT.

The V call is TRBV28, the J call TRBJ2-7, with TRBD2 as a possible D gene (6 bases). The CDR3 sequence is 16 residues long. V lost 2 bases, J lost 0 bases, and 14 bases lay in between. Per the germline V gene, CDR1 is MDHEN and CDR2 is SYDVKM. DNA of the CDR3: TGTGCCAGCAGTTTAGGGGTCGGCGGGGTCTCCTACGAGCAGTACTTC. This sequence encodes CASSLGVGGVSYEQYF.

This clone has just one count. This CDR3 is CASSITSGDQETQYF. The CDR3 DNA reads as TGTGCCAGTAGTATTACTAGCGGGGACCAAGAGACCCAGTACTTC. The V call is TRBV19, the J call TRBJ2-5, with 10 bases lining up with TRBD2. The ends lost 3 bases at V and 0 bases at J; junction bases unmatched: 1. The CDR3 runs 15 residues. Germline V gene data show CDR1 as LNHDA and CDR2 as SQIVND (reference sequence).

CDR3 region: CASSALEGQGGSPLHF. The CDR3 bases are TGTGCCAGCAGTGCATTAGAGGGACAGGGAGGGTCACCCCTCCACTTT. The chain uses TRBV28 and TRBJ1-6, with TRBD1 matching over 9 bases. The germline V gene has CDR1 MDHEN and CDR2 SYDVKM. V lost 5 bases and J lost 10; bases outside the gene matches: 12. CDR3 size: 16 residues.

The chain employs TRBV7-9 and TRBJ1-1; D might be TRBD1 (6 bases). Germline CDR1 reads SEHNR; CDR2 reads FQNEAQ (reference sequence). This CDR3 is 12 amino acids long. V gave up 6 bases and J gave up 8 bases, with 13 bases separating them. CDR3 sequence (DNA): TGTGCCAGCAGTACCTCCGGACAGGAAGCTTTCTTT. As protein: CASSTSGQEAFF. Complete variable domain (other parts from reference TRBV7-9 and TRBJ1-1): DTGVSQNPRHKITKRGQNVTFRCDPISEHNRLYWYRQTLGQGPEFLTYFQNEAQLEKSRLLSDRFSAERPKGSFSTLEIQRTEQGDSAMYLCASSTSGQEAFFGQGTRLTVV.

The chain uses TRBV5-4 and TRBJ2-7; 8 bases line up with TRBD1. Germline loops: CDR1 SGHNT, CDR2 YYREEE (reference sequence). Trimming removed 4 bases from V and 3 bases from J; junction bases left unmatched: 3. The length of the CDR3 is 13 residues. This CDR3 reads CASSQGADYEQYF. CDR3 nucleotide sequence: TGTGCCAGCAGCCAGGGGGCCGACTACGAGCAGTACTTC.

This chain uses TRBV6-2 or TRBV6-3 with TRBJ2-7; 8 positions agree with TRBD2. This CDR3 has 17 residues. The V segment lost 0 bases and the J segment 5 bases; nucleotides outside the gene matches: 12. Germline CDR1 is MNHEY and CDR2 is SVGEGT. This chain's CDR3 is CASSYSFGGRFLDEQYF. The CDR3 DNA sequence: TGTGCCAGCAGTTACTCCTTTGGCGGGAGGTTCCTAGACGAGCAGTACTTC.

The chain's CDR3 is CASSLEYQPQHF. CDR3 in DNA: TGTGCCAGCAGCTTAGAATATCAGCCCCAGCATTTT. The chain joins TRBV7-9 to TRBJ1-5; D ambiguous. Germline CDR1 and CDR2: SEHNR and FQNEAQ (reference sequence). The CDR3 runs to 12 residues. Trimming took 1 base from V and 5 from J, leaving 3 bases between them.

The CDR3 coding sequence is TGTGCCAGCAGCTTAGAGGAGGGAATCACTGAAGCTTTCTTT. It yields the protein CASSLEEGITEAFF. The rearrangement uses TRBV7-8 and TRBJ1-1, with D unresolved. The CDR3 has 14 residues. The germline V gene has CDR1 SGHVS and CDR2 FQNEAQ. With 1 base removed from V and 4 bases from J, the gap between germline ends came to 10 bases. Using reference TRBV7-8 and TRBJ1-1 for the parts outside the CDR3, the full variable domain is GAGVSQSPRYKVAKRGQDVALRCDPISGHVSLFWYQQALGQGPEFLTYFQNEAQLDKSGLPSDRFFAERPEGSVSTLKIQRTQQEDSAVYLCASSLEEGITEAFFGQGTRLTVV.

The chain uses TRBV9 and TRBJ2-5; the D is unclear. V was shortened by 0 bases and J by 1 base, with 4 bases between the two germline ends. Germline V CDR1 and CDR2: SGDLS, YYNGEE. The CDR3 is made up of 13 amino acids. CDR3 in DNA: TGTGCCAGCAGCGTAGGAACCCAAGAGACCCAGTACTTC. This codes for CASSVGTQETQYF.

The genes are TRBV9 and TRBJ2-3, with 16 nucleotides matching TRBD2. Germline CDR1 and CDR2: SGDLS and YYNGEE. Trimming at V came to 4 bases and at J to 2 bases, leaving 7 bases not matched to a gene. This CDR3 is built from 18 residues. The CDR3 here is CASSPGLAGGTYTDTQYF. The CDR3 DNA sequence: TGTGCCAGCAGCCCGGGACTAGCGGGGGGGACATACACAGATACGCAGTATTTT.

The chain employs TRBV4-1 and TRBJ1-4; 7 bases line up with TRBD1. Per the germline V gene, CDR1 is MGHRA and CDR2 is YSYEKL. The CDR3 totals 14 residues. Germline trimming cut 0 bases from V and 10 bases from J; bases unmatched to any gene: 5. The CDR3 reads CASSQEDRLAKLFF. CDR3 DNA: TGCGCCAGCAGCCAAGAGGACAGGTTGGCAAAACTGTTTTTT.

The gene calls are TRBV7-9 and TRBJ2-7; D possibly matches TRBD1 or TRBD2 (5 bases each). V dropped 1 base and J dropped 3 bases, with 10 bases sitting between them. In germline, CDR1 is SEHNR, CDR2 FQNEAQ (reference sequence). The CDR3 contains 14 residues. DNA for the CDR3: TGTGCCAGCAGCTTAGTTGTGGGGGACTACGAGCAGTACTTC. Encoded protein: CASSLVVGDYEQYF.

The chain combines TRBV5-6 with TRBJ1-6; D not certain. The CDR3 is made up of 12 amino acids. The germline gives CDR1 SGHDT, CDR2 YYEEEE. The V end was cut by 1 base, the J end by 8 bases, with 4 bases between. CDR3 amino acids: CASSLLDSPLHF. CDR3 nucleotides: TGTGCCAGCAGCTTGTTGGATTCACCCCTCCACTTT.

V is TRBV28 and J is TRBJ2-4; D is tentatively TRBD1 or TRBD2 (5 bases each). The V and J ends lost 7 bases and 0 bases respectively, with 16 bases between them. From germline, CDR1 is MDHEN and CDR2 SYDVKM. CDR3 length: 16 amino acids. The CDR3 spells CASTSHGQLAKNIQYF. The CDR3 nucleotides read TGTGCCAGCACTAGCCACGGACAATTAGCCAAAAACATTCAGTACTTC.